This TCR beta chain was observed in a study of monozygotic twins with cystic fibrosis. Only in-frame clones appear in the TCRdb table, and some are missing; sequencing was by immunoSEQ multiplex PCR. The table records tens of thousands of clones, over 80% of them present only once. This clone appeared once. Germline-derived CDR1 and CDR2 are SQVTM and ANQGSEA. V was shortened by 3 bases and J by 4 bases, with 12 bases between the two germline ends. There are 13 residues in the CDR3. This sequence joins TRBV29-1 and TRBJ1-2, with D possibly matching TRBD1 (5 bases). Sequenced material: blood. This TCR was sampled from a boy aged 2-9 years with cystic fibrosis. The CDR3 nucleotides read TGCAGCGTTGACCCCGACAGTAGCTATGGCTACACCTTC. It codes for CSVDPDSSYGYTF.